This T cell receptor beta chain was sequenced during a study of cytomegalovirus exposure and HLA in healthy donors. With V trimmed by 7 bases and J by 6 bases, 9 bases remained unmatched. This CDR3 has 15 amino acids. Germline CDR1 SNHLY, CDR2 FYNNEI. PCR amplification relied on 60 Vbeta primers (plus 13 Jbeta primers). Authors' processing steps: A follow-up analysis tallied 60 million to 85 million unique TCR beta chains, about 11 million shared. Clones were sequenced by immunoSEQ multiplex PCR, and TCRdb holds only the in-frame ones, with some missing. V, J and clone size are taken as reported in that table, and D and trimming were inferred from the DNA itself. The sample lists approximately 220,000 clones, around three quarters occurring once. A word on this clone: No antigen is known for it.

Whole-study results and caveats: Within a later analysis, the majority of CMV-associated TCR beta chains appeared HLA-restricted. One variant, a missense change in DCLRE1C, was linked in a later analysis to TCR beta V- and J-gene trimming.

The receptor's source is a middle-aged man in good health and CMV-seronegative. The sequenced sample consisted of PBMCs. The chain uses TRBV2 and TRBJ1-1; TRBD1 agrees at 12 bases. CDR3 sequence reads: CASTMSRDRGPEAFF. CDR3 bases: TGTGCCAGCACGATGTCCCGGGACAGGGGGCCTGAAGCTTTCTTT.